The sequence of this T cell receptor beta chain was determined in a study of blood T cell repertoires in COVID-19. Across the whole study: COVID-19 samples, acute and convalescent, were from the United States, Italy and Spain. The cDNA or gDNA used as material had been derived from T cells, B-cell-depleted T cells, or PBMCs.

Germline-derived CDR1 and CDR2 are SGHDT and YYEEEE. The V gene lost 4 bases and the J gene lost 4 bases, with 11 bases spanning the gap. The CDR3 is 13 amino acids. Authors' analysis steps: Reference gene primer amplification gave estimated nucleated cell counts. Produced via immunoSEQ multiplex PCR; TCRdb's table is partial and in-frame only. V and J calls and clone size are those listed in that table; D and trimming were worked out from the DNA. The sample lists 200,000 to 250,000 clones, over 75% occurring once. This receptor was obtained from a man aged 45-65 years with acute or convalescent COVID-19. The sample comprised peripheral blood. The rearrangement uses TRBV5-6 and TRBJ1-2, with D possibly matching TRBD1 (6 bases). The DNA of the CDR3 is TGTGCCAGCAGCGCTGGGACACCCTATGGCTACACCTTC. The encoded protein is CASSAGTPYGYTF.